This T cell receptor (beta chain) was recorded in a study of cytomegalovirus exposure and HLA in healthy donors. Study-level findings and limits: Cytomegalovirus-associated TCR beta chains were listed, numbering 164.

Trimming shortened V by 4 bases and J by 2 bases, and 18 bases separated the two germline ends. The CDR3 sequence is 17 residues long. Germline CDR1 is MNHEY and CDR2 is SMNVEV (reference sequence). PCR amplification relied on 60 Vbeta primers (plus 13 Jbeta primers). The table came from immunoSEQ multiplex PCR; TCRdb's copy has only in-frame clones and leaves some out. The sample comprises about 160,000 clones, 80% to 85% of which are singletons, and around 8% rests with the top ten. Only a few counts were recorded for this clone. Its antigen is not identified. Source material: PBMCs. The sequence derives from a male donor in good health and CMV-seropositive. The chain combines TRBV27 with TRBJ1-5; unclear D gene. The DNA of the CDR3 is TGTGCCAGCAGTTCCCCGCGGGCACCGGATGGCAATCAGCCCCAGCATTTT. Encoded protein: CASSSPRAPDGNQPQHF.